This T cell receptor (beta chain) comes out of a study of response to subunit inactivated influenza vaccine. The CDR3 is made up of 15 amino acids. MiXCR, applied by TCRdb to the RT-PCR reads, yields one record per CDR3 protein. The sample has around 540,000 distinct CDR3 sequences, roughly 10% seen once; the top ten hold roughly 10%. The TCR was taken from a man in his fifties or sixties who received an inactivated influenza vaccine. This specimen was PBMCs from blood, taken on the day of vaccination. The V gene is TRBV21-1, the J gene TRBJ1-2. TRBV21-1 is shown as a pseudogene. The CDR3 nucleotides are TGTGCCAGCAGCAAAGCTCCGCGGCGGGGCTATGGCTACACCTTC. Amino acid sequence: CASSKAPRRGYGYTF.